This record covers a single TCR beta chain. Which antigen it targets is not known. No per-base quality is available; no much larger clone lies one base away. The sample originates from a study of high-grade serous ovarian cancer treatment subgroups (dated by TCRdb to the early 2020s). With regard to the full study: Sequencing yielded a mean of roughly 14,000 reads and 7,494 unique TCR beta rearrangements per sample. TCR beta repertoires were profiled in patients with high-grade serous ovarian cancer who were grouped, under a laparoscopic triage algorithm, by complete gross resection or by neoadjuvant chemotherapy response. Of the 30 patients in the cohort, around ten had no residual disease after primary surgery (R0), around ten were excellent NACT responders, and around ten were poor NACT responders. Each patient contributed one primary tumor and two metastatic tumor samples, giving around 87 samples in total. Beyond this particular receptor, the publication reports: TCR clonal relatedness showed a positive correlation with neoantigen level and a trend toward positive correlation with copy number variation and mutation load from whole-genome sequencing. The TCR repertoire analyses centered on CDR3, leaving CDR1 and CDR2 unanalyzed. Tumors from the same patient had repertoire similarity ranging from 0.11 to 0.79, while tumors from different patients showed almost no similarity. Because bulk tumor TCR sequencing provided no spatial information, insight into HGSC tumor complexity and diversity was limited.

The approximately 100 tumor samples were subjected to high-throughput TCR profiling using ImmunoSEQ. In the original analysis: The repertoire diversity metrics included richness (unique productive sequences), clonality, evenness and relatedness, and the Bhattacharyya coefficient was used to measure similarity between samples. A sensitivity analysis excluded TCRs with fewer than two reads and gave consistent conclusions. Entries here come from immuneACCESS through TCRdb and include only in-frame sequences with V and J called. Some clones fail to appear in such tables; in the studies checked, an unresolved V gene covers under half of the shortfall, and the cause of the remainder is unknown. V and J calls and clone size follow that table, whereas D and trimming were derived from the DNA. Across this sample there are some 4,500 clones, with roughly 78% seen only once. The ten biggest clones cover over 8% of the sample.

Tumor samples were obtained before definitive surgery or chemotherapy. Genomic DNA was extracted by the MD Anderson Biospecimen Extraction Resource, and TCR sequencing was done by the MD Anderson Cancer Genomics Laboratory. From the cysteine through the phenylalanine, the CDR3 covers 15 amino acids. Only the CDR3 region is kept as DNA, spanning 45 bases read in frame from base 1. V sheds 3 bases and J sheds 6 bases, leaving 15 bases between their ends. Based on the germline V gene, the CDR1 and CDR2 sequences are MDHEN and SYDVKM. This clonotype was sampled from a human donor with high-grade serous ovarian cancer. Input material: tumor tissue. The chain joins TRBV28 to TRBJ1-5; a tentative D call is TRBD1 (6 bases match). CDR3 sequence: CASSFGRGGPQPQHF. The nucleotide sequence is given as TGTGCCAGCAGTTTTGGTCGAGGGGGGCCTCAGCCCCAGCATTTT.